One sample yielded the 29 T cell receptor beta chains listed below, sequenced in a study of cytomegalovirus exposure and HLA in healthy donors. Profiled with immunoSEQ multiplex PCR; TCRdb holds only in-frame clones, not every one. Of 150,000 to 200,000 clones in the sample, 86% were seen once. The sequenced material came from PBMCs. The receptor set was obtained from a woman under 30 in good health and CMV-seronegative.

V usage is TRBV7-9 and J usage is TRBJ2-7; TRBD2 matches at 11 bases. Germline V gene data show CDR1 as SEHNR and CDR2 as FQNEAQ (reference sequence). The CDR3 loop spans 18 amino acids. Unmatched junction bases numbered 11, after V lost 4 bases and J lost 0 bases. Here the CDR3 DNA reads TGTGCCAGCAGCTCCCTAGGGACTAGCGGATATAACTCCTACGAGCAGTACTTC. Its translation: CASSSLGTSGYNSYEQYF.

The chain has TRBV19 and TRBJ2-7; 7 bases line up with TRBD1. J gave up 7 bases and V 6 bases, and 15 bases lay outside the gene matches. The CDR3 extends over 15 amino acids. Germline V lookup: CDR1 LNHDA, CDR2 SQIVND (reference sequence). The DNA of the CDR3 is TGTGCCAGTAGCCTAAGACAGGGTGAGGTGCGGGAGCAGTACTTC. Protein product: CASSLRQGEVREQYF.

The DNA of the CDR3 is TGTGCCAGCAGTTATCGAATTCCGGGGGGCTACACCTTC. This gives the protein CASSYRIPGGYTF. This chain links TRBV6-5 with TRBJ1-2, with D unresolved. CDR1 MNHEY and CDR2 SVGAGI come from the germline V gene. This CDR3 has 13 amino acids. The V end lost 3 bases, the J end lost 8 bases, and 13 bases lay between the germline ends.

This clone appeared a few times. The chain is built from TRBV5-1 and TRBJ1-2, with D possibly matching TRBD1 (5 bases). Trimming cost V 4 bases and J 6 bases, with 19 bases left between them. CDR1 is SGHRS and CDR2 is YFSETQ in the germline V gene. The CDR3 is 15 residues long. CDR3 sequence: CASSIQVTRGDGYTF. The CDR3 nucleotides read TGCGCCAGCAGCATACAGGTTACCCGCGGGGATGGCTACACCTTC. The whole variable domain, filled in from reference TRBV5-1 and TRBJ1-2, reads KAGVTQTPRYLIKTRGQQVTLSCSPISGHRSVSWYQQTPGQGLQFLFEYFSETQRNKGNFPGRFSGRQFSNSRSEMNVSTLELGDSALYLCASSIQVTRGDGYTFGSGTRLTVV.

This chain uses TRBV5-6 with TRBJ2-7; perhaps TRBD2 as D (5 bases). There are 13 residues in the CDR3. Germline V lookup: CDR1 SGHDT, CDR2 YYEEEE. Trimming removed 5 bases at V and 7 bases at J, with 16 bases between. For the CDR3, the DNA is TGTGCCAGCAGTTTGACGGGATCTAGAGAGCAGTACTTC. This gives the protein CASSLTGSREQYF. The variable domain in full, completed from reference TRBV5-6 and TRBJ2-7, reads DAGVTQSPTHLIKTRGQQVTLRCSPKSGHDTVSWYQQALGQGPQFIFQYYEEEERQRGNFPDRFSGHQFPNYSSELNVNALLLGDSALYLCASSLTGSREQYFGPGTRLTVT.

Comment on this clone: One junction end does not reproduce the germline sequence, and a read error may be involved. This chain uses TRBV2 with TRBJ1-2; D possibly corresponds to TRBD1 (5 bases). The germline V gene encodes CDR1 SNHLY and CDR2 FYNNEI. The CDR3 is 12 amino acids. CDR3 in amino acids: CASSEGEGGYTF. CDR3 DNA sequence: TGTGCCAGCAGCGAAGGGGAGGGCGGCTACACCTTC.

The rearrangement uses TRBV4-1 and TRBJ1-1; 9 bases are a match to TRBD1. The CDR3 spans 16 residues. Per germline, CDR1 MGHRA and CDR2 YSYEKL. With 4 bases clipped from V and 1 base from J, the junction kept 7 bases outside the gene matches. CDR3 nucleotide sequence: TGCGCCAGCAGCCGCGGGACAGGGACTAAGAACACTGAAGCTTTCTTT. This encodes CASSRGTGTKNTEAFF.

The chain uses TRBV6-5 and TRBJ1-1, with D uncertain. Germline assignment: CDR1 MNHEY and CDR2 SVGAGI. V was pared by 4 bases and J by 6 bases, with 15 bases between. The CDR3 runs to 14 residues. The CDR3 DNA sequence: TGTGCCAGCAGTTTACGGGTCCCGATGGCTGAAGCTTTCTTT. This encodes CASSLRVPMAEAFF.

A few counts support this clone. The rearrangement joins TRBV6-5 to TRBJ2-1, with unresolved D. V lost 6 bases to trimming and J lost 4 bases, with 10 bases between them. The CDR3 runs to 13 residues. From germline, CDR1 is MNHEY and CDR2 SVGAGI. This chain's CDR3 is CASSPIGYNEQFF. The CDR3 bases are TGTGCCAGCAGCCCGATCGGTTACAATGAGCAGTTCTTC.

V gene TRBV10-2 combines with J gene TRBJ1-1; no clear D gene. CDR1 and CDR2 from the germline V gene are WSHSY and SAAADI. V gave up 2 bases and J gave up 5 bases, with 9 bases separating them. The CDR3 is made up of 13 amino acids. CDR3 bases: TGCGCCAGCAGTGAGAATACGGGTACTGAAGCTTTCTTT. Translated, it gives CASSENTGTEAFF.

V usage is TRBV7-3 and J usage is TRBJ2-1; TRBD1 aligns across 9 bases. The germline gives CDR1 SGHTA, CDR2 FQGTGA. The CDR3 totals 15 residues. V lost 5 bases to trimming and J lost 5 bases; unmatched junction nucleotides: 7. The CDR3 coding sequence is TGTGCCAGCAGCCGAGACAGGGGGTTGGACAATGAGCAGTTCTTC. Protein sequence: CASSRDRGLDNEQFF.

The chain couples TRBV5-1 to TRBJ1-4; 7 bases align to TRBD1. Germline loops: CDR1 SGHRS, CDR2 YFSETQ. The trim removed 5 bases at V and 8 bases at J, leaving 3 bases unmatched. This CDR3 comprises 12 residues. CDR3 DNA sequence: TGCGCCAGCAGTCGGGGACAGGAAAAACTGTTTTTT. Amino acid sequence: CASSRGQEKLFF.

This chain links TRBV5-1 with TRBJ2-7; perhaps TRBD1 as D (6 bases). V lost 0 bases, J lost 0 bases, and 10 bases lay in between. Germline V CDR1 and CDR2: SGHRS, YFSETQ. The CDR3 length is 15 residues. CDR3 coding DNA: TGCGCCAGCAGCTTGGGGGGGCAGGACTCCTACGAGCAGTACTTC. It codes for CASSLGGQDSYEQYF.

This sequence joins TRBV19 and TRBJ2-7; 8 bases are shared with TRBD1. Germline V gene data show CDR1 as LNHDA and CDR2 as SQIVND (reference sequence). This CDR3 contains 14 residues. V lost 5 bases, J lost 3 bases, and 6 bases stayed unmatched. CDR3 sequence: CASSYDRGFYEQYF. Written as DNA, the CDR3 is TGTGCCAGTAGTTATGACAGGGGATTCTACGAGCAGTACTTC. Drawing the rest from reference TRBV19 and TRBJ2-7, the complete variable domain is DGGITQSPKYLFRKEGQNVTLSCEQNLNHDAMYWYRQDPGQGLRLIYYSQIVNDFQKGDIAEGYSVSREKKESFPLTVTSAQKNPTAFYLCASSYDRGFYEQYFGPGTRLTVT.

This sequence joins TRBV4-1 and TRBJ2-1; D is undetermined. V was cut by 0 bases and J by 0 bases, with 9 bases left in between. CDR1 and CDR2 (germline): MGHRA, YSYEKL. CDR3 size: 16 residues. CDR3 sequence (DNA): TGCGCCAGCAGCCAAGAAATTACAAGCTCCTACAATGAGCAGTTCTTC. It codes for CASSQEITSSYNEQFF.

The chain carries TRBV27 and TRBJ1-1; D possibly corresponds to TRBD1 (5 bases). Germline V lookup: CDR1 MNHEY, CDR2 SMNVEV (reference sequence). V lost 5 bases, J lost 1 base, and 8 bases lay in between. CDR3 length: 13 residues. The CDR3 loop reads CASSKRGNTEAFF. The CDR3 nucleotides are TGTGCCAGCAGTAAAAGGGGGAACACTGAAGCTTTCTTT.

The chain recombines TRBV30 with TRBJ1-1; 9 nucleotides align to TRBD1. The CDR3 is 14 amino acids. Trimming took 4 bases from V and 1 from J; bases not matched to a gene: 4. CDR1 is GTSNPN, CDR2 SVGIG, per germline (reference sequence). For the CDR3, the DNA is TGTGCCTGGACGGGACAGGGACGGAACACTGAAGCTTTCTTT. It encodes CAWTGQGRNTEAFF.

The chain carries TRBV6-1 and TRBJ1-1, with 9 bases aligning to TRBD1. The CDR3 loop spans 16 amino acids. Unmatched junction bases numbered 4, after V lost 2 bases and J lost 0 bases. Germline values: CDR1 MNHNS, CDR2 SASEGT. The CDR3 nucleotides are TGTGCCAGCAGTGAAAGACAGGGGGGTTTGAACACTGAAGCTTTCTTT. This translates into CASSERQGGLNTEAFF.

This clone was observed once. This chain connects TRBV15 to TRBJ2-7, with a possible D match to TRBD1 (6 bases). V was shortened by 3 bases and J by 4 bases, with 10 bases between the two germline ends. Germline-derived CDR1 and CDR2 are LNHNV and YYDKDF (reference sequence). The CDR3 is 13 amino acids. CDR3 sequence: CATSRQGRYEQYF. The CDR3 DNA sequence: TGTGCCACCAGCAGGCAGGGGAGATACGAGCAGTACTTC.

The J gene is TRBJ2-1, the V gene TRBV6-1, with D possibly matching TRBD1 (6 bases). The germline V gene has CDR1 MNHNS and CDR2 SASEGT. CDR3 length: 18 residues. V was pared by 4 bases and J by 9 bases, with 28 bases between. The CDR3, as DNA: TGTGCCAGCAGTGGAAGACCGGGACACATCCTTGGGGGTGGTGAGCAGTTCTTC. The encoded protein is CASSGRPGHILGGGEQFF.

This clone was seen once. The chain uses TRBV18 and TRBJ1-1; unclear D gene. CDR1 KGHSH and CDR2 LQKENI come from the germline V gene. This CDR3 contains 15 residues. V was cut by 3 bases and J by 0 bases, with 11 bases left in between. CDR3 protein: CASSPNERMNTEAFF. In DNA, the CDR3 is TGTGCCAGCTCACCTAATGAGAGAATGAACACTGAAGCTTTCTTT.

V and J are TRBV5-1 and TRBJ2-5, with 12 bases that match TRBD2. This CDR3 is 16 amino acids long. Trimming at V came to 2 bases and at J to 6 bases, leaving 8 bases not matched to a gene. CDR1 is SGHRS and CDR2 is YFSETQ in the germline V gene. CDR3 amino acids: CASSFSTSGSGKTQYF. The DNA for the CDR3 is TGCGCCAGCAGCTTTTCGACTAGCGGGAGTGGTAAGACCCAGTACTTC. Drawing the rest from reference TRBV5-1 and TRBJ2-5, the complete variable domain is KAGVTQTPRYLIKTRGQQVTLSCSPISGHRSVSWYQQTPGQGLQFLFEYFSETQRNKGNFPGRFSGRQFSNSRSEMNVSTLELGDSALYLCASSFSTSGSGKTQYFGPGTRLLVL.

This chain connects TRBV19 to TRBJ1-5, with a tentative D call TRBD1 (5 bases). The germline V gene encodes CDR1 LNHDA and CDR2 SQIVND (reference sequence). V gave up 4 bases and J gave up 7 bases, with 11 bases separating them. This CDR3 is built from 13 residues. This CDR3 is CASSTGKGQPQHF. CDR3 in DNA: TGTGCCAGTAGTACAGGGAAGGGGCAGCCCCAGCATTTT.

The genes are TRBV2 and TRBJ1-2; D call uncertain. The CDR3 contains 12 residues. CDR1 and CDR2 from the germline V gene are SNHLY and FYNNEI. V lost 8 bases and J 7 bases, leaving 14 bases between the germline ends. As DNA, the CDR3 is TGTGCCAGCCTAAAACAGCTCCGTGGCTACACCTTC. Translated: CASLKQLRGYTF.

The CDR3 DNA is TGTGCCAGCAGCTTAGATATAGCCAGTGTCACTGAGCAGTTCTTC. Residues: CASSLDIASVTEQFF. The rearrangement links TRBV5-6 to TRBJ2-1; D not resolved. The CDR3 sequence is 15 residues long. Trimming cost V 2 bases and J 9 bases, with 18 bases left between them. Germline loops: CDR1 SGHDT, CDR2 YYEEEE. Combining the CDR3 with reference TRBV5-6 and TRBJ2-1 gives the whole variable domain DAGVTQSPTHLIKTRGQQVTLRCSPKSGHDTVSWYQQALGQGPQFIFQYYEEEERQRGNFPDRFSGHQFPNYSSELNVNALLLGDSALYLCASSLDIASVTEQFFGPGTRLTVL.

This rearrangement joins TRBV10-1 to TRBJ2-7; possibly TRBD1 for D (7 bases). Trimming removed 4 bases from V and 3 bases from J, with 16 bases in between. Germline lookup yields CDR1 WNHNN and CDR2 SYGVQD (reference sequence). The CDR3 is 15 amino acids. CDR3 DNA: TGCGCCAGCAGTGTGGGGCCAGGGGGAGGCTACGAGCAGTACTTC. Translated: CASSVGPGGGYEQYF.

This chain links TRBV4-2 with TRBJ1-4; 9 bases are a match to TRBD1. The V and J ends lost 2 bases and 6 bases, in that order; junction bases with no gene match: 4. This CDR3 contains 15 residues. Germline CDR1 and CDR2: LGHNA and YNFKEQ. The CDR3 coding sequence is TGTGCCAGCAGCCAAAGAACAGGGGGCGATGAAAAACTGTTTTTT. Translation gives CASSQRTGGDEKLFF.

This chain uses TRBV2 with TRBJ2-3; weak D call: TRBD2 (6 bases). The CDR3 spans 12 residues. Trimming removed 7 bases from V and 3 bases from J, with 8 bases in between. From germline, CDR1 is SNHLY and CDR2 FYNNEI. CDR3 region: CASTRGTDTQYF. CDR3 nucleotides: TGTGCCAGCACGCGGGGAACAGATACGCAGTATTTT.

The chain recombines TRBV19 with TRBJ2-3, with 8 bases identical to TRBD2. There are 13 residues in the CDR3. Losses at the gene ends were 3 bases for V and 6 bases for J; bases not matched to a gene: 2. Germline loops: CDR1 LNHDA, CDR2 SQIVND (reference sequence). The CDR3 nucleotides are TGTGCCAGTAGTATGGAGCGGGGGGATACGCAGTATTTT. This translates into CASSMERGDTQYF.